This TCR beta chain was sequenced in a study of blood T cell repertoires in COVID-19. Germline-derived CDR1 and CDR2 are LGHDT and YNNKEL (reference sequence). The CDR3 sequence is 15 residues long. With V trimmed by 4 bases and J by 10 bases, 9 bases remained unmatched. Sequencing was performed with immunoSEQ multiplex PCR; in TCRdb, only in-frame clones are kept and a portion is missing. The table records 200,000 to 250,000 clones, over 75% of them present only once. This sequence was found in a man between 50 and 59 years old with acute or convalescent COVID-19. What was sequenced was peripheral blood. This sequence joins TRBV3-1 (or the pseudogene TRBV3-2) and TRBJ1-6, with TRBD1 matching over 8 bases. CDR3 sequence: CASSLGGQGRSPLHF. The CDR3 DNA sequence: TGTGCCAGCAGCCTCGGAGGACAGGGCCGGTCACCCCTCCACTTT.